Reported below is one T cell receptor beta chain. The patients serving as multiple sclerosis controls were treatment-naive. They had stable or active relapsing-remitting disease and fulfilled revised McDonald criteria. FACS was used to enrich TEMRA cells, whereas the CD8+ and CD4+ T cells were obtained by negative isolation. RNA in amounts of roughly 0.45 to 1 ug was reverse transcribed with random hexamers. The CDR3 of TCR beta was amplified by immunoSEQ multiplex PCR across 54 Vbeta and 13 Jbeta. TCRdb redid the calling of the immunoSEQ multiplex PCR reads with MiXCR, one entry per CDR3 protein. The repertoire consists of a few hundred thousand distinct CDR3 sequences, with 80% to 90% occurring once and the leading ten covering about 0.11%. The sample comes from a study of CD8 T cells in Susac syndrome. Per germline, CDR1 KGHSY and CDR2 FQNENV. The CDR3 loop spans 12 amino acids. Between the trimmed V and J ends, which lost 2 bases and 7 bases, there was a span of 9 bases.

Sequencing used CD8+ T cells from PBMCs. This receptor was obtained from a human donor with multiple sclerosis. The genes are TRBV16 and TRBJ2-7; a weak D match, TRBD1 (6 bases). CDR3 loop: CASSQSRGEQYF. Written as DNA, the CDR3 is TGTGCCAGCAGCCAAAGTAGGGGGGAGCAGTACTTC.